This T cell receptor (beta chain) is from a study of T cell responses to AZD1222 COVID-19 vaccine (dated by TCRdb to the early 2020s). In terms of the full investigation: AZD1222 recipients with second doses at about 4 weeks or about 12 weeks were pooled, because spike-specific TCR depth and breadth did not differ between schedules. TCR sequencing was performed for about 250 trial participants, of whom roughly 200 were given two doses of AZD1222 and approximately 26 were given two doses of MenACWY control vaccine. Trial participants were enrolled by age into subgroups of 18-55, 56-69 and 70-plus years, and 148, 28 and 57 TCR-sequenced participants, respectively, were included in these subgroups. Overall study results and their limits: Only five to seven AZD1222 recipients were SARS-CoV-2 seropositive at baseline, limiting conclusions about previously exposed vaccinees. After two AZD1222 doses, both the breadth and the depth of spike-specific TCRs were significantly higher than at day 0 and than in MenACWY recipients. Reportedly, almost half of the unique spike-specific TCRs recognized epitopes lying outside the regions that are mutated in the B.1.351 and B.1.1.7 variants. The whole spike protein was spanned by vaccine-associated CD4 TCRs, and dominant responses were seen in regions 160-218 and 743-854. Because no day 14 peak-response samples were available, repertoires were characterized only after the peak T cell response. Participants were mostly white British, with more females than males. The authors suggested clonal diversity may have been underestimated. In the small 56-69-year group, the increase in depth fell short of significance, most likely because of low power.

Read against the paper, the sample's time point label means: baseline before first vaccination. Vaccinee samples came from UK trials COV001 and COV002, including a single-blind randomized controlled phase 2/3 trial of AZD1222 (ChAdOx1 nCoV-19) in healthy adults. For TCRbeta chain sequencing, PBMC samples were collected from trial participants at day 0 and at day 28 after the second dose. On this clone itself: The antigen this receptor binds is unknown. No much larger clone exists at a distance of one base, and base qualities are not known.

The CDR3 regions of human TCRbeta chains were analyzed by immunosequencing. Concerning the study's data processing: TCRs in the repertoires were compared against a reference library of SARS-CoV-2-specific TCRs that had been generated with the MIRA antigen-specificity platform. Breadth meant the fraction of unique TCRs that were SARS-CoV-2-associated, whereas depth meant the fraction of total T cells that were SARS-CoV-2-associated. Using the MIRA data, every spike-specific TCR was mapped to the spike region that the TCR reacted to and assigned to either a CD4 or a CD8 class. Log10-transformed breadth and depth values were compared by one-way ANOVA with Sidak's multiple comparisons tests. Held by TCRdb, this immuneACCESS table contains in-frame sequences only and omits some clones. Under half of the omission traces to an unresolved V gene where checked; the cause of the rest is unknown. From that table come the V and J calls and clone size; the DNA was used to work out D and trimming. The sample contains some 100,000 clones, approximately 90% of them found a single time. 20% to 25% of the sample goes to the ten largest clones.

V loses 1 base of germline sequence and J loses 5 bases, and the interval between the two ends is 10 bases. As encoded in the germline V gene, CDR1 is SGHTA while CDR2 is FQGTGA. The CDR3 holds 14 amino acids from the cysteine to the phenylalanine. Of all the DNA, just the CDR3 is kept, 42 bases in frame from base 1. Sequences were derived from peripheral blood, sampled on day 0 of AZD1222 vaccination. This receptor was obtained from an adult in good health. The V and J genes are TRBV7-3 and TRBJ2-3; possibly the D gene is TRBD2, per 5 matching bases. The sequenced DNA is TGTGCCAGCAGCTTAAAGTTAGGGAGAGATACGCAGTATTTT. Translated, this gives CASSLKLGRDTQYF.